This TCR beta chain was documented in a study of blood T cell repertoires in COVID-19. Seattle cases were enrolled at active infection and followed longitudinally. TCRdb's copy holds only in-frame clones and misses some; the assay was immunoSEQ multiplex PCR. The table has hundreds of thousands of clones, about 86% seen once; the top ten hold approximately 14%. The ends lost 6 bases at V and 3 bases at J; junction bases unmatched: 7. The germline CDR1 and CDR2 sequences are LNHDA and SQIVND (reference sequence). This CDR3 contains 15 residues. Sequences were obtained from peripheral blood. This TCR was recovered from a woman aged 70-85 years with COVID-19, enrolled during active disease. The chain couples TRBV19 to TRBJ1-3; TRBD1 agrees at 8 bases. As DNA, the CDR3 is TGTGCCAGTAGATTGGACAGGGTTGGTGGAAACACCATATATTTT. It is translated as CASRLDRVGGNTIYF.